A single sample gave rise to the 17 T cell receptor beta chains below, sequenced in a study of blood T cell repertoires in COVID-19. The method was immunoSEQ multiplex PCR; TCRdb's version includes in-frame clones alone and lacks a portion of them. The table lists some 180,000 clones, around 79% of them singletons. The sample was peripheral blood. These TCRs come from a woman aged 40 to 55 with COVID-19, enrolled during active disease.

This chain uses TRBV19 with TRBJ1-2, with 7 bases that match TRBD1. Trimming at V came to 4 bases and at J to 2 bases, leaving 10 bases not matched to a gene. The CDR3 is made up of 16 amino acids. The germline V gene encodes CDR1 LNHDA and CDR2 SQIVND (reference sequence). The CDR3 loop is CASSRPLTGNNYGYTF. The CDR3 DNA reads as TGTGCCAGTAGTAGGCCCCTGACAGGGAACAACTATGGCTACACCTTC.

The rearrangement uses TRBV19 and TRBJ2-5; 11 bases line up with TRBD1. There are 15 residues in the CDR3. Germline CDR1 is LNHDA and CDR2 is SQIVND (reference sequence). With V trimmed by 6 bases and J by 5 bases, 8 bases remained unmatched. CDR3 sequence reads: CASRDGQGAGETQYF. For the CDR3, the DNA is TGTGCCAGTAGGGACGGACAGGGGGCTGGGGAGACCCAGTACTTC. The full variable domain, completed using reference TRBV19 and TRBJ2-5, is DGGITQSPKYLFRKEGQNVTLSCEQNLNHDAMYWYRQDPGQGLRLIYYSQIVNDFQKGDIAEGYSVSREKKESFPLTVTSAQKNPTAFYLCASRDGQGAGETQYFGPGTRLLVL.

This sequence joins TRBV11-3 and TRBJ2-1; TRBD2 agrees at 12 bases. The CDR3 consists of 16 residues. The V gene end was trimmed by 5 bases and the J gene end by 8 bases; junction bases not matched to a gene: 10. The V gene's germline CDR1 is SGHNT and CDR2 YENEEA. For the CDR3, the DNA is TGTGCCAGCAGCCCTTACCCTAGCGGGAGGGCCGATGAGCAGTTCTTC. Translating gives CASSPYPSGRADEQFF.

The rearrangement joins TRBV30 to TRBJ1-6; a weak D match, TRBD1 (5 bases). The V and J ends lost 0 bases and 5 bases respectively, with 11 bases between them. The CDR3 is 15 amino acids. Germline lookup yields CDR1 GTSNPN and CDR2 SVGIG (reference sequence). The CDR3 sequence: CAWSVVGGHNSPLHF. The CDR3 DNA is TGTGCCTGGAGTGTAGTCGGGGGACATAATTCACCCCTCCACTTT.

This clone was counted only a few times. The chain recombines TRBV5-1 with TRBJ2-2, with 7 bases lining up with TRBD1. Germline lookup yields CDR1 SGHRS and CDR2 YFSETQ. V shed 3 bases, J shed 1 base, and the junction held 6 bases outside the gene matches. The CDR3 has 16 amino acids. CDR3 amino acids: CASSWARDRNTGELFF. Here the CDR3 DNA reads TGCGCCAGCAGCTGGGCCCGGGACAGGAACACCGGGGAGCTGTTTTTT. Based on the CDR3 plus reference TRBV5-1 and TRBJ2-2, the full variable domain is KAGVTQTPRYLIKTRGQQVTLSCSPISGHRSVSWYQQTPGQGLQFLFEYFSETQRNKGNFPGRFSGRQFSNSRSEMNVSTLELGDSALYLCASSWARDRNTGELFFGEGSRLTVL.

The V gene is TRBV5-1, the J gene TRBJ2-1; possibly TRBD2 for D (5 bases). The germline V gene encodes CDR1 SGHRS and CDR2 YFSETQ. Trimming shortened V by 4 bases and J by 8 bases, and 19 bases separated the two germline ends. The CDR3 length is 15 residues. The CDR3 coding sequence is TGCGCCAGCAGCGATCAACTAGGAGTGTTTGATGAGCAGTTCTTC. This sequence encodes CASSDQLGVFDEQFF.

This clone was seen a handful of times. The genes are TRBV7-8 and TRBJ2-7, with a tentative D call TRBD2 (6 bases). The CDR3 has 14 amino acids. Germline V gene sequence: CDR1 SGHVS, CDR2 FQNEAQ. Trimming cost V 5 bases and J 5 bases, with 16 bases left between them. The CDR3: CASSRGGISNEQYF. For the CDR3, the DNA is TGTGCCAGCAGCCGAGGCGGGATAAGTAACGAGCAGTACTTC.

The chain has TRBV27 and TRBJ1-1, with TRBD1 matching 8 bases. The CDR3 loop spans 14 amino acids. V dropped 4 bases and J dropped 4; count of bases not matched to a gene: 5. Germline V gene sequence: CDR1 MNHEY, CDR2 SMNVEV (reference sequence). The CDR3, as DNA: TGTGCCAGCAGTTCCCCGGACAGGGCCACTGAAGCTTTCTTT. As protein: CASSSPDRATEAFF.

V usage is TRBV30 and J usage is TRBJ1-5; D might be TRBD1 (5 bases). The CDR3 is 17 residues long. Germline CDR1 GTSNPN, CDR2 SVGIG (reference sequence). V was cut by 4 bases and J by 5 bases, with 24 bases left in between. The chain's CDR3 is CAWTNRQGRVGYQPQHF. The DNA of the CDR3 is TGTGCCTGGACAAACCGTCAAGGCAGGGTAGGGTATCAGCCCCAGCATTTT.

Only a few counts were recorded for this clone. The J gene is TRBJ2-3, the V gene TRBV21-1; TRBD1 is the table's D call and was not checked against the DNA. TRBV21-1 is termed a pseudogene. The CDR3 loop spans 12 amino acids. The chain's CDR3 is CASKTGVDTQYF. In nucleotides, the CDR3 is TGTGCCAGCAAAACAGGGGTGGATACGCAGTATTTT.

This chain joins TRBV5-1 and TRBJ2-7; tentatively, D is TRBD2 (5 bases). V was pared by 4 bases and J by 3 bases, with 8 bases between. CDR3 size: 12 residues. Germline CDR1 and CDR2: SGHRS and YFSETQ. CDR3 DNA: TGCGCCAGCAGCGGGAGCGTCTACGAGCAGTACTTC. Translating gives CASSGSVYEQYF.

The chain recombines TRBV27 with TRBJ1-1; D may be TRBD1 (6 bases). Germline CDR1 and CDR2: MNHEY and SMNVEV (reference sequence). CDR3 size: 13 residues. Trimming pared 3 bases from V and 1 base from J, leaving 6 bases between. This chain's CDR3 is CASSFRGNTEAFF. DNA for the CDR3: TGTGCCAGCAGTTTCAGGGGGAACACTGAAGCTTTCTTT.

The J gene is TRBJ1-2, the V gene TRBV5-1; 9 bases line up with TRBD1. Per germline, CDR1 SGHRS and CDR2 YFSETQ. V gave up 3 bases and J gave up 6 bases; unmatched junction bases: 9. The CDR3 extends over 15 amino acids. The CDR3, as DNA: TGCGCCAGCAGCTACTTAGACAGGGGGGGAAATGGCTACACCTTC. Protein: CASSYLDRGGNGYTF.

This clone was picked up one time. This chain uses TRBV19 with TRBJ1-2; unclear D gene. The CDR3 loop spans 15 amino acids. Trimming took 5 bases from V and 2 from J, leaving 15 bases between them. The V gene's germline CDR1 is LNHDA and CDR2 SQIVND (reference sequence). CDR3 DNA sequence: TGTGCCAGTAGTGGAGAGTTAACCCGCAACTATGGCTACACCTTC. Its protein product is CASSGELTRNYGYTF.

This clone occurred a few times. In DNA form, the CDR3 reads TGTGCCATCAGTGAAGGGACAGTGAACACTGAAGCTTTCTTT. This encodes CAISEGTVNTEAFF. J is TRBJ1-1 and V is TRBV10-3; 7 bases are shared with TRBD1. The trim removed 3 bases at V and 0 bases at J, leaving 1 base unmatched. The CDR3 sequence is 14 residues long. Germline CDR1 reads ENHRY; CDR2 reads SYGVKD.

The chain links TRBV20-1 to TRBJ2-1, with D unclear. Looked up from germline, CDR1 is DFQATT and CDR2 is SNEGSKA (reference sequence). V lost 5 bases to trimming and J lost 7 bases, with 6 bases between them. CDR3 length equals 10 residues. The CDR3 DNA is TGCAGTGCTCATAGAAATGAGCAGTTCTTC. It encodes CSAHRNEQFF.

This chain uses TRBV25-1 with TRBJ1-5; D perhaps matches TRBD1 (5 bases). This CDR3 has 15 amino acids. With 4 bases removed from V and 7 bases from J, the gap between germline ends came to 17 bases. Per the germline V gene, CDR1 is MGHDK and CDR2 is SYGVNS. As DNA, the CDR3 is TGTGCCAGCAGTGGGGCGACAGCTTCCGACCAGCCCCAGCATTTT. It yields the protein CASSGATASDQPQHF.